The 5 T cell receptor beta chains listed next were all sequenced from one sample in a study of T cells after posttransplantation cyclophosphamide. Only in-frame clones appear in the TCRdb table, and some are missing; sequencing was by immunoSEQ multiplex PCR. The table lists about 15,000 clones, 84% of them singletons, with around 5% in the top ten. Controls had myeloablative marrow grafts with methotrexate and calcineurin inhibitor, sampled at 1 year. The specimen was PBMCs, collected approximately 370 days after allogeneic stem cell transplant with calcineurin inhibitor and methotrexate. These receptors were obtained from a young adult male patient who received an allogeneic stem cell transplant from a related donor, was CMV-positive, and had no GVHD. The T cells may partly be graft donor cells.

The rearrangement links TRBV10-3 to TRBJ1-2, with TRBD1 matching 10 bases. Per the germline V gene, CDR1 is ENHRY and CDR2 is SYGVKD. This CDR3 is 14 amino acids long. J was trimmed by 4 bases and V by 7 bases; bases with no gene match: 6. CDR3 protein: CAINSGTGAYGYTF. Written as DNA, the CDR3 is TGTGCCATCAATTCCGGGACAGGGGCCTATGGCTACACCTTC.

The rearrangement uses TRBV7-2 and TRBJ1-5; 7 nucleotides align to TRBD1. The germline CDR1 and CDR2 sequences are SGHTA and FQGNSA. Losses at the gene ends were 8 bases for V and 7 bases for J; bases not matched to a gene: 14. This CDR3 spans 15 amino acids. The CDR3: CASSGGPTGMQPQHF. CDR3 sequence (DNA): TGTGCCAGCTCAGGGGGGCCTACAGGGATGCAGCCCCAGCATTTT.

In the case of this clone: Germline and junction disagree at one end, which may indicate a read error. The chain uses TRBV5-4 and TRBJ2-7; 8 nucleotides line up with TRBD2. Germline V lookup: CDR1 SGHNT, CDR2 YYREEE (reference sequence). The CDR3 consists of 16 residues. The chain's CDR3 is CASSQVSGLAVDEQYF. CDR3 DNA: TGCGCCAGCAGCCAAGTTAGCGGACTAGCAGTCGACGAGCAGTACTTC.

The J gene is TRBJ1-5, the V gene TRBV9; 8 nucleotides align to TRBD1. Germline CDR1 reads SGDLS; CDR2 reads YYNGEE. V trimming: 0 bases; J trimming: 3 bases; junction bases outside the gene matches: 5. The CDR3 totals 16 residues. The CDR3 protein is CASSVGGTGLNQPQHF. As DNA, the CDR3 is TGTGCCAGCAGCGTAGGTGGGACAGGCCTCAATCAGCCCCAGCATTTT.

CDR3 in amino acids: CASSIPDRNEQFF. The DNA of the CDR3 is TGTGCCAGTAGTATCCCGGACAGGAATGAGCAGTTCTTC. The J gene is TRBJ2-1, the V gene TRBV19; TRBD1 agrees at 7 bases. V was clipped by 3 bases and J by 7 bases; unmatched bases: 3. The CDR3 sequence is 13 residues long. The germline CDR1 and CDR2 sequences are LNHDA and SQIVND (reference sequence). Supplemented by reference TRBV19 and TRBJ2-1, the full variable domain reads DGGITQSPKYLFRKEGQNVTLSCEQNLNHDAMYWYRQDPGQGLRLIYYSQIVNDFQKGDIAEGYSVSREKKESFPLTVTSAQKNPTAFYLCASSIPDRNEQFFGPGTRLTVL.